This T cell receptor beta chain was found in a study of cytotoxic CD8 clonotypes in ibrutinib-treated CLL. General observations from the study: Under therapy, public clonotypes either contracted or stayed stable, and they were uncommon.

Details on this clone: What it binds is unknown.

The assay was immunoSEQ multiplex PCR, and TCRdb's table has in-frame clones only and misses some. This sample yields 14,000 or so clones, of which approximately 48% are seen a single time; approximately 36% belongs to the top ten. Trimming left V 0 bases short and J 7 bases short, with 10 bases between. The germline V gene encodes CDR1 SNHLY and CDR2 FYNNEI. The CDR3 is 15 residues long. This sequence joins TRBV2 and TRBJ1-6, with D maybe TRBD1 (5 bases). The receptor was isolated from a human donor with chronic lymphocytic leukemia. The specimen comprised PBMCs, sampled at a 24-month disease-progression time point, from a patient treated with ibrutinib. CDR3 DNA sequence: TGTGCCAGCAGTGAAGCCGGGACGCACAATTCACCCCTCCACTTT. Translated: CASSEAGTHNSPLHF.